The rows below give T cell receptor beta chains drawn from one sample of a study of response to subunit inactivated influenza vaccine. TCRdb re-derived calls from the RT-PCR reads in MiXCR, one entry per CDR3 protein. The table lists over 150,000 distinct CDR3 sequences, over 8.5% of them singletons, with approximately 39% in the top ten. The sample here was CD8+ T cells sorted from PBMCs, taken less than 30 months after vaccination. The receptors here all came from a man between 45 and 75 years old who received an inactivated influenza vaccine. CDR3s include the opening cysteine and the closing phenylalanine or tryptophan. The order of the fields is clone size, V gene, CDR3 length, D gene, J gene, CDR3 DNA, CDR3 protein. D genes are given only for firm matches. Some rows have no size entry. The others give once, few or many, or a class for an expanded clone.

few,TRBV12-3/TRBV12-4,17,TRBD2,TRBJ2-1,TGTGCCAGCAGTTTCCCTAGCGGGAGGGCCAGGTACAATGAGCAGTTCTTC,CASSFPSGRARYNEQFF
many,TRBV11-2,14,TRBD1,TRBJ2-7,TGTGCCAGCAGCCCCGGGACAGGGGGCTACGAGCAGTACTTC,CASSPGTGGYEQYF
few,TRBV12-3/TRBV12-4,14,TRBD2,TRBJ2-5,TGTGCCAGCAGCGGGGGGGCCCGGGTCGAGACCCAGTACTTC,CASSGGARVETQYF
.,TRBV7-9,15,.,TRBJ1-2,TGTGCCAGCAGTTCGGTCGGCGGGCCACTTTATGGCTACACCTTC,CASSSVGGPLYGYTF
few,TRBV29-1,11,.,TRBJ2-7,TGCAGCGTTGTGAGTACCTACGAGCAGTACTTC,CSVVSTYEQYF
few,TRBV11-2,15,TRBD2,TRBJ2-7,TGTGCCAGCAGCTTAGATCGGGGGAGGGCGAGGGAGCAGTACTTC,CASSLDRGRAREQYF
medium-sized,TRBV12-3/TRBV12-4,15,.,TRBJ2-1,TGTGCCAGCAGAGTAGACTCCGGCCCCTACAATGAGCAGTTCTTC,CASRVDSGPYNEQFF
.,TRBV29-1,13,.,TRBJ2-7,TGCAGCGTTGAAGTGGCAGGGTCCTACGAGCAGTACTTC,CSVEVAGSYEQYF
many,TRBV18,15,TRBD1,TRBJ2-2,TGTGCCAGCTCACCAGACAGGGGGCCCACCGGGGAGCTGTTTTTT,CASSPDRGPTGELFF
few,TRBV2,11,.,TRBJ2-7,TGTGCCAGCAGTATTACATACGAGCAGTACTTC,CASSITYEQYF
few,TRBV20-1,14,.,TRBJ2-7,TGCAGTGCTAGAGATTATTCGAGGGCCTACGAGCAGTACTTC,CSARDYSRAYEQYF
.,TRBV7-9,12,.,TRBJ1-1,TGTGCCAGCAGCATGGGGTACACTGAAGCTTTCTTT,CASSMGYTEAFF
many,TRBV29-1,13,.,TRBJ2-1,TGCAGCGTCGAAAAGGACCTCTACAATGAGCAGTTCTTC,CSVEKDLYNEQFF
few,TRBV30,12,.,TRBJ2-7,TGTGCCCGACGTGGGTTATTTCACGAGCAGTACTTC,CARRGLFHEQYF
few,TRBV10-3,18,.,TRBJ2-7,TGTGCCATCAGTGAGTCACCCACGATTAGCGTGGGATCCTACGAGCAGTACTTC,CAISESPTISVGSYEQYF
few,TRBV6-4,13,TRBD2,TRBJ2-3,TGTGCCAGCAGTGACTCGGGGACTAGCCCGCAGTATTTT,CASSDSGTSPQYF
few,TRBV7-9,15,.,TRBJ2-5,TGTGCCAGCAGCTTAGGCAGCTACACCCAAGAGACCCAGTACTTC,CASSLGSYTQETQYF
few,TRBV29-1,13,.,TRBJ2-2,TGCAGCGTTGTAGCGGTGGACACCGGGGAGCTGTTTTTT,CSVVAVDTGELFF
few,TRBV29-1,13,.,TRBJ2-7,TGCAGCGTACGCTCAGGGCGGGACTACGAGCAGTACTTC,CSVRSGRDYEQYF
few,TRBV5-5,13,.,TRBJ2-7,TGTGCCAGCAGCTTGGAGCATTTCTACGAGCAGTACTTC,CASSLEHFYEQYF
.,TRBV18,13,.,TRBJ2-7,TGTGCCAGCTCACCGGCGGGGTACTACGAGCAGTACTTC,CASSPAGYYEQYF
few,TRBV27,16,.,TRBJ2-7,TGTGCCAGCAGTCCCCTCGGGCAAATCCCCTCCTACGAGCAGTACTTC,CASSPLGQIPSYEQYF
.,TRBV13,17,TRBD2,TRBJ2-5,TGTGCCAGCAGCTTAATAGGGAGTAGCGGGTCCCAAGAGACCCAGTACTTC,CASSLIGSSGSQETQYF
few,TRBV6-4,14,.,TRBJ2-3,TGTGCCAGCAGTGCAGGGAGTGAGGCAGATACGCAGTATTTT,CASSAGSEADTQYF
.,TRBV12-3/TRBV12-4,17,TRBD1,TRBJ1-3,TGTGCCAGCAGTTTATCCGCCGACAGGGGATCTGGAAACACCATATATTTT,CASSLSADRGSGNTIYF
.,TRBV10-2,15,TRBD2,TRBJ2-5,TGCGCCAGCACCTTCTTAGCGGGAGGCCGGGAGACCCAGTACTTC,CASTFLAGGRETQYF
.,TRBV15,15,.,TRBJ2-7,TGTGCCACCAGCAGAGATAAGGGGGGCGCCCGGGAGCAGTACTTC,CATSRDKGGAREQYF
.,TRBV28,16,TRBD1,TRBJ1-6,TGTGCCAGCAGTTTCCTAACAGGGGCCGAAAATTCACCCCTCCACTTT,CASSFLTGAENSPLHF
.,TRBV11-2,15,TRBD1,TRBJ2-7,TGTGCCAGCAGCTTAGCGCCGGGACAGTCCTACGGACAGTACTTC,CASSLAPGQSYGQYF
few,TRBV6-1,18,TRBD2,TRBJ2-4,TGTGCCAGCAGCCCCGATCCACTTACTAGCGGGAGGTACAACATTCAGTACTTC,CASSPDPLTSGRYNIQYF
few,TRBV20-1,11,.,TRBJ1-4,TGCAGTGCTGCTAATACCTACGTACTGTTTTTT,CSAANTYVLFF
few,TRBV11-2,15,.,TRBJ2-1,TGTGCCAGCAGCCTACGGTGGGGGGCGAGTAATGAGCAGTTCTTC,CASSLRWGASNEQFF
.,TRBV29-1,14,TRBD1,TRBJ2-7,TGCAGCGTTAAGCAAGGGGACAGGGGTTACGAGCAGTACTTC,CSVKQGDRGYEQYF
few,TRBV6-1,13,.,TRBJ1-5,TGTGCCAGTAGGAGGGGGGAAAATCAGCCCCAGCATTTT,CASRRGENQPQHF
.,TRBV24-1,14,.,TRBJ2-1,TGTGCCACCAGTGATTTGCTCAGGGAATATGAGCAGTTCTTC,CATSDLLREYEQFF
medium-sized,TRBV27,16,TRBD2,TRBJ2-3,TGTGCCAGCAGTTTAGGGACTAGCGGGAGAGCAGATACGCAGTATTTT,CASSLGTSGRADTQYF
many,TRBV6-2/TRBV6-3,14,.,TRBJ2-7,TGTGCCAGCAGTACAGGGAGGCGACCGGACGAGCAGTACTTC,CASSTGRRPDEQYF
many,TRBV29-1,16,TRBD2,TRBJ2-3,TGCAGCGTTGAAGTGTCTAGCGGGAGGGAGGGGTGGGCGCAGTATTTT,CSVEVSSGREGWAQYF
.,TRBV12-3/TRBV12-4,14,.,TRBJ2-7,TGTGCCAGCAGCCGACGGACTGAAGCCTACGAGCAGTACTTC,CASSRRTEAYEQYF
.,TRBV9,15,TRBD2,TRBJ2-1,TGTGCCAGCAGCGCCGAGGGCAGCAGCGGGAGTGAGCAGTTCTTC,CASSAEGSSGSEQFF
many,TRBV7-9,12,.,TRBJ1-2,TGTGCCAGCAGCCCAGGGGTCTATGGCTACACCTTC,CASSPGVYGYTF